This T cell receptor (beta chain) was found in a study of blood T cell repertoires in COVID-19 (dated by TCRdb to 2018 to 2020). Regarding the complete study: The collaborator samples originated in the United States, Italy and Spain and spanned the acute and convalescent phases of COVID-19. The material from the prospective study consisted of cDNA or gDNA derived from T cells, B-cell-depleted T cells, or PBMCs. Deeply sampled blood TCRbeta repertoires from subjects exposed to, actively infected with, or recovered from COVID-19 were included in the dataset. The repertoires were released in a freely available public database meant as a resource for research on the immune response to SARS-CoV-2. Samples were obtained from the ongoing ImmuneRACE study (first 160 participants) and from some 1,200 subjects provided by 6 global collaborators. The sample metadata nearly always contained a de-identified subject ID, COVID-19 status, age in years and sex. Where HLA class I and class II types were available, the types were taken from metadata supplied by the sample provider, not from assay-based typing. Overall results and qualifications from the work: The amount of clinical and demographic metadata varied by source and participant and was provided uncurated.

The immunoSEQ Assay, a bias-controlled multiplex PCR, was used to amplify TCRbeta CDR3 regions from genomic DNA. Turning to the authors' computational methods: The number of nucleated cells in each sample was estimated by amplification of reference gene primers within the assay. Sequence reads were collapsed and filtered to measure the absolute abundance of every unique TCRbeta CDR3 rearrangement. Productive Simpson clonality was computed per sample as the square root of Simpson's diversity index over productive rearrangements. TCRdb holds this immuneACCESS table with in-frame rearrangements only. Some clones are missing; in checked studies, unresolved V genes explain under half, and the rest has no known cause. That table gives V, J and clone size, and the DNA gave D and trimming. The sample table records almost 200,000 clones; roughly 90% of these occur just once. Together, the top ten hold approximately 8.2% of the sample.

Enrolling through a virtual design, the prospective study's participants ranged in age from roughly 18 to 90 years and lived across more than 20 United States geographic areas. To assign participants to cohorts, the prospective study relied on clinical history that participants themselves reported in a screening survey and a study questionnaire. ImmuneRACE Cohort 3 recovered participants were defined by two consecutive negative NP/OP PCR tests, healthcare professional clearance, or symptom resolution. Mobile phlebotomists in the prospective study collected whole blood, serum and a nasopharyngeal or oropharyngeal swab from every participant. Participants in the prospective study had the option to provide additional blood draws and questionnaires over a roughly 2-month period. Prospective study blood samples were shipped either frozen or at room temperature before DNA extraction. As to this clone: The clone's antigen remains unknown. No qualities accompany the bases; no much larger clone lies one base away.

The CDR3 has 13 amino acids, counting the end cysteine and phenylalanine. CDR3 DNA only is kept here, 39 bases in frame from base 1. Trimmed from V: 6 bases; trimmed from J: 6 bases; junction bases lacking a gene match: 4. CDR1 and CDR2 (SNHLY, FYNNEI) derive from the germline V gene. The receptor comes from a woman aged 18-29 years who had recovered from COVID-19. The sequence joins TRBV2 to TRBJ1-5, with TRBD1 identical over 8 junction bases. The sequenced material came from PBMCs or T cells enriched from blood (not recorded which). In nucleotides, the sequence is TGTGCCAGCAGAGGACAGGGTATTCAGCCCCAGCATTTT. The resulting protein is CASRGQGIQPQHF.